Listed below are T cell receptor beta chains from one sample, sequenced in a study of T-cell memory formation after mild COVID-19. TCRdb analysed the 5' RACE reads with MiXCR anew, one entry per CDR3 protein. The table has some 330,000 distinct CDR3 sequences, under 25% seen once. The specimen sequenced was PBMCs or a T cell subset sorted from them (not recorded which). These receptors originate from an adult woman who had mild COVID-19 (a few samples of this study predate the infection). Cell type and time point are not known. Each CDR3 is given with its conserved first and last residue. The order of the fields is V gene, clone size, J gene, D gene, CDR3 DNA, CDR3 protein. D genes are given only for firm matches. Clone size is stated in some rows and not others, as once, few, many or a class when expanded.

>TRBV6-5|NA|TRBJ2-7|TRBD2
TGTGCCAGCAGTTACTCCAACCGGGGGGACCTCTACGAGCAGTACTTC
CASSYSNRGDLYEQYF
>TRBV12-3/TRBV12-4|few|TRBJ2-7|TRBD2
TGTGCCAGCAGTTTTGAGCGGGGATCCTACGAGCAGTACTTC
CASSFERGSYEQYF
>TRBV6-5|NA|TRBJ2-2|TRBD2
TGTGCCAGCAGTTACGGCGGAGCGGGGATGAGAGGGGAGCTGTTTTTT
CASSYGGAGMRGELFF
>TRBV6-2/TRBV6-3|NA|TRBJ2-3|TRBD2
TGTGCCAGCAGACAAGCGGGAGCAGGTGGGGATACGCAGTATTTT
CASRQAGAGGDTQYF
>TRBV5-5|NA|TRBJ2-6|NA
TGTGCCAGCAGTCCTGGACGGATCTCTGGGGCCAACGTCCTGACTTTC
CASSPGRISGANVLTF
>TRBV11-2|NA|TRBJ2-3|TRBD1
TGTGCCAGCAGCTTACAGGGGGTAAATACAGATACGCAGTATTTT
CASSLQGVNTDTQYF
>TRBV7-9|few|TRBJ2-3|TRBD2
TGTGCCAGCAGCCTCATTCAAGCGGGGGGGTTCACAGATACGCAGTATTTT
CASSLIQAGGFTDTQYF
>TRBV20-1|NA|TRBJ2-7|NA
TGCAGTGCTGAGAGGGCCCCGGGTCAGTACTTC
CSAERAPGQYF
>TRBV3-1|NA|TRBJ2-6|NA
TGTGCCAGCAGCCAAGATGTATCTGGGGCCAACGTCCTGACTTTC
CASSQDVSGANVLTF
>TRBV7-6|few|TRBJ2-5|TRBD2
TGTGCCAGCAGCCCCTCACCGGGACTAGCGGTACAAGAGACCCAGTACTTC
CASSPSPGLAVQETQYF
>TRBV4-3|few|TRBJ1-1|NA
TGCGCCAGCAGCCAAGAAACAGGGAACACTGAAGCTTTCTTT
CASSQETGNTEAFF
>TRBV30|NA|TRBJ2-7|NA
TGTGCCTGGAGTGTATTTAAACTAGACCAGAATGGGCAGTACTTC
CAWSVFKLDQNGQYF
>TRBV7-9|many|TRBJ2-7|NA
TGTGCCAGCAGCCACGGGGGGCTAGAGCAGTACTTC
CASSHGGLEQYF
>TRBV9|few|TRBJ2-2|TRBD1
TGTGCCAGCAGCGTGGGGACAGGGGTGGTGACCGGGGAGCTGTTTTTT
CASSVGTGVVTGELFF
>TRBV18|many|TRBJ2-7|TRBD2
TGTGCCAGCTCACCACCGAGCGGGATCTACGAGCAGTACTTC
CASSPPSGIYEQYF
>TRBV20-1|NA|TRBJ1-6|NA
TGCAGTGCTAGAGGGCGTACCTCTTATAATTCACCCCTCCACTTT
CSARGRTSYNSPLHF
>TRBV9|NA|TRBJ2-6|NA
TGTGCCAGCAGCCCACGACTGAACCCTGGGGCCAACGTCCTGACTTTC
CASSPRLNPGANVLTF
>TRBV7-8|few|TRBJ1-5|NA
TGTGCCAGCAGCCGGACCCGGGTCACTAGCAATCAGCCCCAGCATTTT
CASSRTRVTSNQPQHF
>TRBV5-4|NA|TRBJ2-5|TRBD1
TGTGCCAGCAGCAACTTACCGGGACAGGGGTATTATCGGGAGACCCAGTACTTC
CASSNLPGQGYYRETQYF
>TRBV3-1|NA|TRBJ2-7|NA
TGTGCCAGCAGCCAAGGAATGGGTAGTCCCATACAGTACTTC
CASSQGMGSPIQYF
>TRBV4-1|NA|TRBJ2-1|NA
TGCGCCAGCAGCCAAGATATGCATGAGCAGTTCTTC
CASSQDMHEQFF
>TRBV9|NA|TRBJ2-1|NA
TGTGCCAGCAGCGTAGCCATCTACAATGAGCAGTTCTTC
CASSVAIYNEQFF
>TRBV7-8|NA|TRBJ1-1|TRBD1
TGTGCCAGCAGCTTAGCGCTCCGACAGGGGGGGGTGAACACTGAAGCTTTCTTT
CASSLALRQGGVNTEAFF
>TRBV13|NA|TRBJ1-2|NA
TGTGCCAGCAGCTCCTCCCCCCAGCCTGAGGGCTACACCTTC
CASSSSPQPEGYTF
>TRBV29-1|NA|TRBJ2-5|TRBD2
TGCAGCGTTGACAATATAGCGGGAGAGACCCAGTACTTC
CSVDNIAGETQYF
>TRBV7-9|NA|TRBJ1-5|NA
TGTGCCAGCAGCTTAGGGGACGTATCTCAGCCCCAGCATTTT
CASSLGDVSQPQHF
>TRBV7-9|few|TRBJ2-1|TRBD2
TGTGCCAGCAGGCCAAGCGGAGCGGGAGGCAATGAGCAGTTCTTC
CASRPSGAGGNEQFF
>TRBV27|few|TRBJ2-7|TRBD2
TGTGCCAGCAGTTCGGGGACTAGCGGCCACGAGCAGTACTTC
CASSSGTSGHEQYF
>TRBV12-3/TRBV12-4|few|TRBJ2-3|TRBD2
TGTGCCAGTGTTACTAGCGTGAGCACAGATACGCAGTATTTT
CASVTSVSTDTQYF
>TRBV29-1|few|TRBJ2-3|TRBD2
TGCAGCGCAGAAGGCGCGGGAGATGGAGATACGCAGTATTTT
CSAEGAGDGDTQYF
>TRBV7-2|few|TRBJ2-7|TRBD2
TGTGCCAGCAGCCCAGGGGCTAGCGGGTTGACCTACGAGCAGTACTTC
CASSPGASGLTYEQYF
>TRBV4-2|NA|TRBJ1-6|NA
TGTGCCAGCAGCCAAGCCCCAGGGGTTGATTCACCCCTCCACTTT
CASSQAPGVDSPLHF
>TRBV4-2|few|TRBJ2-5|NA
TGTGCCAGCAGCCAAGATCGAGAGACCCAGTACTTC
CASSQDRETQYF
>TRBV2|NA|TRBJ2-1|TRBD2
TGTGCCAGCAGTGAAAGGGGCGGGGGACTCAATGAGCAGTTCTTC
CASSERGGGLNEQFF
>TRBV12-5|few|TRBJ2-1|TRBD2
TGTGCTAGTGGCCCCGGGACTAGCGGGTGGGCCAATGAGCAGTTCTTC
CASGPGTSGWANEQFF
>TRBV7-9|NA|TRBJ2-3|NA
TGTGCCAGCAGCTTCCCCAGGGCGAAGGGCACAGATACGCAGTATTTT
CASSFPRAKGTDTQYF
>TRBV7-3|NA|TRBJ2-1|TRBD2
TGTGCCAGCAGCTTACGACTAGCGGGTCCCAATGAGCAGTTCTTC
CASSLRLAGPNEQFF
>TRBV30|once|TRBJ2-5|NA
TGTGCCTGGAGGGATTCGGGCCACAGAGAGACCCAGTACTTC
CAWRDSGHRETQYF
>TRBV5-4|NA|TRBJ2-7|NA
TGTGCCAGCAGCGGACCCCTGGTCGGGGACTCCTACGAGCAGTACTTC
CASSGPLVGDSYEQYF
>TRBV7-9|few|TRBJ2-7|TRBD2
TGTGCCAGCAGCGTCCCGGGGGGCGAGCAGTACTTC
CASSVPGGEQYF
>TRBV7-2|few|TRBJ2-3|NA
TGTGCCAGCAGCTCCCCGGGGTATACGCAGTATTTT
CASSSPGYTQYF
>TRBV19|NA|TRBJ2-5|NA
TGTGCCAGTAGTATTCAGGGGACCTCTTGGGAGACCCAGTACTTC
CASSIQGTSWETQYF
>TRBV4-1|few|TRBJ1-6|NA
TGCGCCAGCAGCGAACGGGGTCTCGGCTCACCCCTCCACTTT
CASSERGLGSPLHF